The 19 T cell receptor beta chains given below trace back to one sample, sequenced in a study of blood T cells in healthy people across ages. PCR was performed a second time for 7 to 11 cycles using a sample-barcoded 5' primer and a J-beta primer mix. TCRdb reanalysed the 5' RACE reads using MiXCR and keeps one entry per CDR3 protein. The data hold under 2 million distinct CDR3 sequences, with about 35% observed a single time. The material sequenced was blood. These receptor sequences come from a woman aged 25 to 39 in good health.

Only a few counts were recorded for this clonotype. The CDR3 loop is CASSLDATGGSRSVDTEAFF. CDR3 coding DNA: TGCGCCAGCAGCTTGGATGCCACGGGCGGTTCGCGGTCGGTGGACACTGAAGCTTTCTTT. V usage is TRBV5-1 and J usage is TRBJ1-1, with D unresolved. CDR1 SGHRS and CDR2 YFSETQ come from the germline V gene. The CDR3 has 20 amino acids. Trimming shortened V by 0 bases and J by 3 bases, and 27 bases separated the two germline ends.

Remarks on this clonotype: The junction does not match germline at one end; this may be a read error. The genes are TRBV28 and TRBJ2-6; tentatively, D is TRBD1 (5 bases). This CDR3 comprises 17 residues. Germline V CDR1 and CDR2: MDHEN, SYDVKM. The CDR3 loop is CASSEVRLNLGANVPTF. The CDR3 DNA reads TGTGCCAGCAGTGAAGTTAGGCTCAACCTAGGGGCCAACGTCCCGACTTTC.

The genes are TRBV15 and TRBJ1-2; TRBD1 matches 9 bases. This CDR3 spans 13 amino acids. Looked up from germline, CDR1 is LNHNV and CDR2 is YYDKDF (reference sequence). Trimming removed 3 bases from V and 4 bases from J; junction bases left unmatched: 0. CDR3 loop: CATSRTGGYGYTF. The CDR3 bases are TGTGCCACCAGCAGGACAGGGGGCTATGGCTACACCTTC.

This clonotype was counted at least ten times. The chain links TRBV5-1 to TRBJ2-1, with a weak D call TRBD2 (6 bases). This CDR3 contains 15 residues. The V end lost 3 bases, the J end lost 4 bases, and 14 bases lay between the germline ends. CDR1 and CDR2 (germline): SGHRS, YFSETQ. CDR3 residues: CASSSQAGFYNEQFF. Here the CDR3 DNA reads TGCGCCAGCAGCTCTCAAGCGGGTTTTTACAATGAGCAGTTCTTC.

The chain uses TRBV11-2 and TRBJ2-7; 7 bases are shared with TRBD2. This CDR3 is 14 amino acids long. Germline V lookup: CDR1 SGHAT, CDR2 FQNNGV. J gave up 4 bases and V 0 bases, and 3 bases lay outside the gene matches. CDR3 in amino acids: CASSLDRSGYEQYF. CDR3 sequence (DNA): TGTGCCAGCAGCTTAGATCGTAGCGGGTACGAGCAGTACTTC.

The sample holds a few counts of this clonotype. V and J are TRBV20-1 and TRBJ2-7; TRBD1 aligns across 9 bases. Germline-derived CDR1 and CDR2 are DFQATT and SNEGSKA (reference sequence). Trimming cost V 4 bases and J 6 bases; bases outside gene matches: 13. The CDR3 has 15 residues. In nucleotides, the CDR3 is TGCAGTGCTATCAAAAGACCGGGACAGGGCTCCGAGCAGTACTTC. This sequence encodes CSAIKRPGQGSEQYF.

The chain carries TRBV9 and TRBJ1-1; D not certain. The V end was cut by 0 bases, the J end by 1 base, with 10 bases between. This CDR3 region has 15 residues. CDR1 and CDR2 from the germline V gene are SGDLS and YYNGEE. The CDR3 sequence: CASSVEASGNTEAFF. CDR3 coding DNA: TGTGCCAGCAGCGTAGAGGCTTCAGGGAACACTGAAGCTTTCTTT.

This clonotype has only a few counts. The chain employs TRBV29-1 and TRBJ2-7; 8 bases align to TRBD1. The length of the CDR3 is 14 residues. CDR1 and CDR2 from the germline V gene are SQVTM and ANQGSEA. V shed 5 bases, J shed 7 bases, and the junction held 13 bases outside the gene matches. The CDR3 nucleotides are TGCAGCGTTTCAATCAGGGGGCAGCCCGGAGAGCAGTACTTC. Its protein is CSVSIRGQPGEQYF.

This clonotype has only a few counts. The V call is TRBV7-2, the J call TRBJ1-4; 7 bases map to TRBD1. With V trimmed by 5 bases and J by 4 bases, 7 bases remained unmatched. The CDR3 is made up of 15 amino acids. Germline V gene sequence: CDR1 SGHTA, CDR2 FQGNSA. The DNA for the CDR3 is TGTGCCAGCAGCACAGGGGTCCGTCATAATGAAAAACTGTTTTTT. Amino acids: CASSTGVRHNEKLFF.

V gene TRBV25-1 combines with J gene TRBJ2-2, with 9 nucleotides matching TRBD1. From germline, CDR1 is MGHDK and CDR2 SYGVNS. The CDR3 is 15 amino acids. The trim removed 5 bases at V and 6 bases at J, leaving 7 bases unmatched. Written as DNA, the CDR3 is TGTGCCAGCAGTATACCGGGACAGGGTTCCGGGGAGCTGTTTTTT. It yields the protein CASSIPGQGSGELFF.

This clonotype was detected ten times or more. CDR3: CASSLTQGGEQYF. Written as DNA, the CDR3 is TGTGCCAGCAGTTTAACACAGGGTGGCGAGCAGTACTTC. This chain uses TRBV27 with TRBJ2-7; D is perhaps TRBD1 (6 bases). CDR3 size: 13 residues. Germline V CDR1 and CDR2: MNHEY, SMNVEV (reference sequence). V lost 2 bases and J 6 bases, leaving 11 bases between the germline ends.

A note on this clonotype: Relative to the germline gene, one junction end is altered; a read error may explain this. CDR3 in amino acids: CASSVGFGEAQYF. Here the CDR3 DNA reads TGTGCCAGCAGCGTAGGTTTCGGAGAGGCCCAGTACTTC. V gene TRBV9 combines with J gene TRBJ2-5, with D unresolved. Germline loops: CDR1 SGDLS, CDR2 YYNGEE. The CDR3 is made up of 13 amino acids.

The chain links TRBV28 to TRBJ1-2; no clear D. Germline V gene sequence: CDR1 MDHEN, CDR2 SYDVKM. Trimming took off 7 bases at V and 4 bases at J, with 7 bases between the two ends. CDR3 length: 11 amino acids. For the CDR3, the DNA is TGTGCCAGCACCGGGATCTATGGCTACACCTTC. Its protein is CASTGIYGYTF.

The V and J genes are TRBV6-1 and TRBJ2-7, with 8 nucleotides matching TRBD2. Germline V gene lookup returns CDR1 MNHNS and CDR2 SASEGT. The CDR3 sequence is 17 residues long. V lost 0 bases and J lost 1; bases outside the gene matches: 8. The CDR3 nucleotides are TGTGCCAGCAGTGAAGCGCGGATTAGCGGGACTTCCTACGAGCAGTACTTC. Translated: CASSEARISGTSYEQYF.

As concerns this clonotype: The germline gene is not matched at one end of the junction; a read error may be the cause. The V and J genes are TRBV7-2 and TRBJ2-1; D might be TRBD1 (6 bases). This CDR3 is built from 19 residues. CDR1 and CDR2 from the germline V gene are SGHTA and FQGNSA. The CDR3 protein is CASSLSLVGQGRIHNELFF. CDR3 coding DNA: TGTGCCAGCAGCTTAAGCTTGGTTGGGCAGGGGCGAATTCACAATGAGCTGTTCTTC.

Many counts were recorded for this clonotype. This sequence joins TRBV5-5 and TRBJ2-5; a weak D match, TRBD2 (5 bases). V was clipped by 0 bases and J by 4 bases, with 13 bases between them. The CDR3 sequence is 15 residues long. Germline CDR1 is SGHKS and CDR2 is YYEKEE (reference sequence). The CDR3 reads CASSLVTGVGETQYF. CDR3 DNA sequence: TGTGCCAGCAGCTTGGTAACCGGGGTGGGAGAGACCCAGTACTTC.

For the CDR3, the DNA is TGCGCCAGCAGCCCCCACGACAGAACCTACGAGCAGTACTTC. It translates to CASSPHDRTYEQYF. V is TRBV5-1 and J is TRBJ2-7, with D perhaps matching TRBD1 (5 bases). Looked up from germline, CDR1 is SGHRS and CDR2 is YFSETQ. V shed 4 bases and J shed 2 bases, with 13 bases lying between them. This CDR3 is 14 amino acids long.

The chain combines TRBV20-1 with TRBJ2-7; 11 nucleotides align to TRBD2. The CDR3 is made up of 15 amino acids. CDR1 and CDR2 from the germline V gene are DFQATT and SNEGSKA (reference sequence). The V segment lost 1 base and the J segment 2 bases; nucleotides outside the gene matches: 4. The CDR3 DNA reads TGCAGTGCTAGAGTGCTAGCGGGAGGTACCTACGAGCAGTACTTC. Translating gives CSARVLAGGTYEQYF.

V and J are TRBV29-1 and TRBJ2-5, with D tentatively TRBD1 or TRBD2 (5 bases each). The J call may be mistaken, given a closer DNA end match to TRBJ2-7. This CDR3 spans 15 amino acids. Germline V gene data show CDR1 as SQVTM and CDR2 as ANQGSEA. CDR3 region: CSVEAHGARDVEQYF. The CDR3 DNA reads TGCAGCGTTGAAGCTCATGGGGCACGGGACGTCGAGCAGTACTTC.